One and the same sample provided the 18 T cell receptor beta chains below, sequenced in a study of blood T cell repertoires in COVID-19. The table came from immunoSEQ multiplex PCR; TCRdb's copy has only in-frame clones and leaves some out. The table shows around 100,000 clones, with more than 70% occurring only once. Sample: peripheral blood. Receptors originate from a woman in her twenties or thirties with acute or convalescent COVID-19.

The table lists this clone with a few counts. This chain joins TRBV18 and TRBJ1-2; TRBD1 might be the D (6 bases). This CDR3 has 14 residues. Trimming removed 6 bases at V and 8 bases at J, with 19 bases between. Germline CDR1 KGHSH, CDR2 LQKENI. The CDR3: CASSPSLAGEGYTF. CDR3 DNA sequence: TGTGCCAGCTCCCCCAGCTTGGCAGGGGAAGGCTACACCTTC. Variable domain in full (rest from reference TRBV18 and TRBJ1-2): NAGVMQNPRHLVRRRGQEARLRCSPMKGHSHVYWYRQLPEEGLKFMVYLQKENIIDESGMPKERFSAEFPKEGPSILRIQQVVRGDSAAYFCASSPSLAGEGYTFGSGTRLTVV.

The table lists this clone with a count of one. The genes are TRBV2 and TRBJ2-7; 9 bases map to TRBD1. The ends lost 2 bases at V and 5 bases at J; junction bases unmatched: 7. This CDR3 has 15 amino acids. The germline gives CDR1 SNHLY, CDR2 FYNNEI. The CDR3 DNA follows: TGTGCCAGCAGTGAATGGGGACAGGGTGTAGACGAGCAGTACTTC. Protein product: CASSEWGQGVDEQYF. The variable domain in full, completed from reference TRBV2 and TRBJ2-7, reads EPEVTQTPSHQVTQMGQEVILRCVPISNHLYFYWYRQILGQKVEFLVSFYNNEISEKSEIFDDQFSVERPDGSNFTLKIRSTKLEDSAMYFCASSEWGQGVDEQYFGPGTRLTVT.

J is TRBJ2-2 and V is TRBV9; 15 nucleotides match TRBD2. Germline V gives CDR1 SGDLS, CDR2 YYNGEE. V was pared by 7 bases and J by 7 bases, with 5 bases of the junction left unmatched. CDR3 size: 15 residues. In nucleotides, the CDR3 is TGTGCCAGCGGACTAGCGGGGGGGCATAACGGGGAGCTGTTTTTT. As protein: CASGLAGGHNGELFF.

The rearrangement joins TRBV18 to TRBJ1-4; TRBD1 matches 7 bases. The ends lost 3 bases at V and 4 bases at J; junction bases unmatched: 8. The germline CDR1 and CDR2 sequences are KGHSH and LQKENI. There are 16 residues in the CDR3. CDR3 sequence (DNA): TGTGCCAGCTCACCCAAGCAGGACAGGCTTAATGAAAAACTGTTTTTT. Residues: CASSPKQDRLNEKLFF.

This clone was counted between two and nine times. V and J are TRBV16 and TRBJ1-6; perhaps TRBD1 as D (5 bases). This CDR3 region has 13 residues. Germline CDR1 KGHSY, CDR2 FQNENV. The V end was cut by 4 bases, the J end by 7 bases, with 8 bases between. In DNA, the CDR3 is TGTGCCAGCAGCCGCGACAGAAATTCACCCCTCCACTTT. This codes for CASSRDRNSPLHF.

The table lists this clone with a few counts. V is TRBV5-1 and J is TRBJ2-7; possibly TRBD2 for D (6 bases). Trimming stripped 0 bases from V and 7 bases from J, with 17 bases between. In germline, CDR1 is SGHRS, CDR2 YFSETQ. The CDR3 is 15 residues long. For the CDR3, the DNA is TGCGCCAGCAGCTTGGAGGCAGGCCGGGCGGGGGAGCAGTACTTC. This translates into CASSLEAGRAGEQYF. The complete variable domain, with remaining parts taken from reference TRBV5-1 and TRBJ2-7, reads KAGVTQTPRYLIKTRGQQVTLSCSPISGHRSVSWYQQTPGQGLQFLFEYFSETQRNKGNFPGRFSGRQFSNSRSEMNVSTLELGDSALYLCASSLEAGRAGEQYFGPGTRLTVT.

This clone was seen a few times. This chain joins TRBV9 and TRBJ1-6; unclear D gene. Germline CDR1 and CDR2: SGDLS and YYNGEE. The CDR3 has 13 residues. With 4 bases removed from V and 5 bases from J, the gap between germline ends came to 7 bases. CDR3 amino acids: CASSSRDNSPLHF. The CDR3 nucleotides read TGTGCCAGCAGCTCCCGGGATAATTCACCCCTCCACTTT.

The genes are TRBV11-2 and TRBJ1-2, with 7 bases identical to TRBD1. The V segment lost 0 bases and the J segment 1 base; nucleotides outside the gene matches: 5. The V gene's germline CDR1 is SGHAT and CDR2 FQNNGV. The CDR3 extends over 16 amino acids. The CDR3 nucleotides read TGTGCCAGCAGCTTAGAGGGACAGAGAAGTAACTATGGCTACACCTTC. Its protein product is CASSLEGQRSNYGYTF.

The chain uses TRBV9 and TRBJ2-1; 8 bases match TRBD2. This CDR3 spans 14 amino acids. Germline CDR1 is SGDLS and CDR2 is YYNGEE. The junction had 5 bases not matched to a gene; V was cut back by 0 bases and J by 9 bases. CDR3 bases: TGTGCCAGCAGCGTAGCAGGACTAGCAAGTGAGCAGTTCTTC. Its protein is CASSVAGLASEQFF.

The V call is TRBV5-1, the J call TRBJ1-3; 7 nucleotides agree with TRBD1. The junction had 13 bases not matched to a gene; V was cut back by 4 bases and J by 0 bases. This CDR3 has 18 amino acids. Germline lookup yields CDR1 SGHRS and CDR2 YFSETQ. For the CDR3, the DNA is TGCGCCAGCAGCAGCCGATCAGGGGGGAGGCTCTCTGGAAACACCATATATTTT. As protein: CASSSRSGGRLSGNTIYF.

The chain is built from TRBV6-6 and TRBJ1-5; 8 nucleotides line up with TRBD1. This CDR3 spans 14 amino acids. Trimming removed 2 bases from V and 4 bases from J; junction bases left unmatched: 1. Germline CDR1 is MNHNY and CDR2 is SVGAGI (reference sequence). The CDR3 region is CASSYTGGNQPQHF. CDR3 sequence (DNA): TGTGCCAGCAGTTACACAGGGGGGAATCAGCCCCAGCATTTT.

This clone has just one count. This rearrangement joins TRBV30 to TRBJ2-3; perhaps TRBD2 as D (6 bases). The CDR3 length is 17 residues. Germline V gene sequence: CDR1 GTSNPN, CDR2 SVGIG (reference sequence). V shed 0 bases and J shed 2 bases, with 18 bases lying between them. CDR3 sequence reads: CAWSVLRRGFATDTQYF. The CDR3 DNA sequence: TGTGCCTGGAGTGTACTGAGACGGGGGTTCGCCACAGATACGCAGTATTTT.

The CDR3 sequence: CASSQERGVDYGYTF. DNA for the CDR3: TGTGCCAGCAGCCAAGAAAGGGGTGTAGACTATGGCTACACCTTC. The chain carries TRBV4-2 and TRBJ1-2; D may be TRBD1 (5 bases). This CDR3 is 15 amino acids long. V dropped 0 bases and J dropped 3 bases, with 11 bases sitting between them. Germline V CDR1 and CDR2: LGHNA, YNFKEQ.

This clone occurred many times. J is TRBJ2-7 and V is TRBV11-2; 9 bases line up with TRBD1. Germline CDR1 is SGHAT and CDR2 is FQNNGV. Losses at the gene ends were 6 bases for V and 0 bases for J; bases not matched to a gene: 6. This CDR3 has 15 amino acids. CDR3 sequence: CASSWTGVYSYEQYF. CDR3 DNA sequence: TGTGCCAGCAGTTGGACAGGGGTTTACTCCTACGAGCAGTACTTC.

This chain links TRBV14 with TRBJ2-7, with a tentative D call TRBD1 (6 bases). This CDR3 has 14 residues. Germline values: CDR1 SGHDN, CDR2 FVKESK. V dropped 2 bases and J dropped 1 base, with 9 bases sitting between them. CDR3 in amino acids: CASSQQGNSYEQYF. CDR3 nucleotides: TGTGCCAGCAGCCAACAGGGGAATTCCTACGAGCAGTACTTC.

The chain is built from TRBV30 and TRBJ1-2, with D tentatively TRBD1 (5 bases). CDR3 size: 13 residues. CDR1 GTSNPN and CDR2 SVGIG come from the germline V gene (reference sequence). V was shortened by 4 bases and J by 6 bases, with 15 bases between the two germline ends. DNA of the CDR3: TGTGCCTGGACCCCCCAGGGTCGAAATGGCTACACCTTC. It is translated as CAWTPQGRNGYTF.

This clone has just a few counts. V is TRBV6-1 and J is TRBJ2-7, with 9 bases identical to TRBD1. Germline values: CDR1 MNHNS, CDR2 SASEGT. This CDR3 has 15 amino acids. The junction had 6 bases not matched to a gene; V was cut back by 3 bases and J by 3 bases. CDR3 sequence: CASSDFGTGIYEQYF. For the CDR3, the DNA is TGTGCCAGCAGTGATTTCGGGACAGGGATCTACGAGCAGTACTTC.

The gene calls are TRBV6-9 and TRBJ1-5; TRBD1 matches 8 bases. There are 15 residues in the CDR3. Trimming removed 4 bases from V and 3 bases from J; junction bases left unmatched: 5. The germline gives CDR1 MNHGY, CDR2 SVAAGI. This chain's CDR3 is CASSSTGVHNQPQHF. The CDR3 DNA reads TGTGCCAGCAGTTCGACAGGGGTCCACAATCAGCCCCAGCATTTT.